This T cell receptor (beta chain) was profiled in a study of blood T cell repertoires in COVID-19. In the authors' workflow: Reference gene primer amplification in the assay estimated nucleated cell counts. Here immunoSEQ multiplex PCR was the method, and the copy in TCRdb shows in-frame clones only, minus some. The V and J calls and the clone size are those of that table, but D and trimming were determined from the DNA. In the table there are about 280,000 clones, roughly 88% of which are singletons. The ends were cut back, 4 bases at V and 4 bases at J, with 14 bases in the middle. The CDR3 loop spans 15 amino acids. Germline-derived CDR1 and CDR2 are MGHRA and YSYEKL.

The TCR was taken from a man between 18 and 35 years old with active or convalescent COVID-19. This chain links TRBV4-1 with TRBJ1-5; D possibly corresponds to TRBD1 (5 bases). Specimen: peripheral blood. CDR3 sequence reads: CASSPTPGSNQPQHF. The DNA of the CDR3 is TGCGCCAGCAGCCCCACTCCAGGGTCAAATCAGCCCCAGCATTTT.